The 24 T cell receptor beta chains below all came from one sample that was sequenced in a study of T cell repertoires in cytomegalovirus infection (dated by TCRdb to between 2018 and 2020). The instrument was an Illumina HiSeq 1500. The public sequencing data were trimmed at Q25 with fastp and processed into clonotypes with MiXCR by TCRdb, which kept only in-frame beta chains. Every distinct CDR3 protein forms one entry, paired with its most common genes and DNA. Across this sample there are 200,000 to 250,000 distinct CDR3 sequences, with roughly an eighth seen only once. 1.5% to 2% of the sample rests with the top ten. Sequenced sample: PBMCs. These TCRs come from a human donor in good health (CMV status not recorded). Some clones in this sample may be carry-over from other donors' samples.

This clonotype was recorded at least ten times. V gene TRBV27 combines with J gene TRBJ2-7; D perhaps matches TRBD1 (6 bases). The CDR3 covers 15 residues. The ends were cut back, 2 bases at V and 2 bases at J, with 13 bases in the middle. Germline lookup yields CDR1 MNHEY and CDR2 SMNVEV (reference sequence). In DNA form, the CDR3 reads TGTGCCAGCAGTTTAGGGACACCAGATCCCTACGAGCAGTACTTC. Amino acids: CASSLGTPDPYEQYF.

The rearrangement joins TRBV2 to TRBJ2-7; 12 positions agree with TRBD2. There are 16 residues in the CDR3. Germline CDR1 SNHLY, CDR2 FYNNEI. V was pared by 2 bases and J by 0 bases, with 2 bases of the junction left unmatched. The CDR3 reads CASSERLAGVSYEQYF. Written as DNA, the CDR3 is TGTGCCAGCAGTGAACGACTAGCGGGAGTCTCCTACGAGCAGTACTTC.

The V call is TRBV5-1, the J call TRBJ2-7; 8 bases line up with TRBD1. Germline CDR1 SGHRS, CDR2 YFSETQ. CDR3 length: 17 residues. V gave up 4 bases and J gave up 5 bases; unmatched junction bases: 17. The CDR3 region is CASSLERHGQGEDEQYF. The CDR3 DNA reads TGCGCCAGCAGCCTTGAGCGTCATGGACAGGGTGAGGACGAGCAGTACTTC.

This clonotype was observed a few times. This chain connects TRBV29-1 to TRBJ2-7; 11 bases agree with TRBD1. Trimming at V came to 5 bases and at J to 2 bases, leaving 5 bases not matched to a gene. Germline CDR1 reads SQVTM; CDR2 reads ANQGSEA. CDR3 length: 14 amino acids. CDR3 loop: CSVFGQGATYEQYF. In nucleotides, the CDR3 is TGCAGCGTTTTCGGACAGGGGGCCACCTACGAGCAGTACTTC.

This chain links TRBV20-1 with TRBJ1-2; possible D gene TRBD1, 6 bases. This CDR3 contains 14 residues. Germline V CDR1 and CDR2: DFQATT, SNEGSKA (reference sequence). The V and J ends lost 0 bases and 8 bases respectively, with 16 bases between them. The CDR3 region has the DNA TGCAGTGCTAGAGATACAGGGCTGGTCTACGGCTACACCTTC. Encoded protein: CSARDTGLVYGYTF.

The rearrangement uses TRBV6-5 and TRBJ2-2; D is unresolved. Germline-derived CDR1 and CDR2 are MNHEY and SVGAGI. The CDR3 is 14 residues long. The germline V and J ends were trimmed by 5 bases and 6 bases, with 13 bases remaining between them. CDR3 protein: CASSLLARAGELFF. The DNA for the CDR3 is TGTGCCAGCAGTCTACTCGCCCGGGCCGGGGAGCTGTTTTTT.

This clonotype was found a few times. The genes are TRBV28 and TRBJ1-2, with 7 positions matching TRBD1. Per the germline V gene, CDR1 is MDHEN and CDR2 is SYDVKM. CDR3 length: 15 residues. The V gene end was trimmed by 6 bases and the J gene end by 5 bases; junction bases not matched to a gene: 12. As DNA, the CDR3 is TGTGCCAGCAGCCCCCCGGGACAGCAACCTTATGGCTACACCTTC. Translation: CASSPPGQQPYGYTF.

The gene calls are TRBV2 and TRBJ1-2; D gene ambiguous. CDR3 length: 11 residues. Germline V gives CDR1 SNHLY, CDR2 FYNNEI. V lost 3 bases to trimming and J lost 9 bases, with 8 bases between them. DNA of the CDR3: TGTGCCAGCAGTGAGGTCTCTAGCTACACCTTC. Translated: CASSEVSSYTF. Full variable domain (outside the CDR3, taken from reference TRBV2 and TRBJ1-2): EPEVTQTPSHQVTQMGQEVILRCVPISNHLYFYWYRQILGQKVEFLVSFYNNEISEKSEIFDDQFSVERPDGSNFTLKIRSTKLEDSAMYFCASSEVSSYTFGSGTRLTVV.

This clonotype was recorded many times. V gene TRBV7-2 combines with J gene TRBJ1-5; a possible D gene is TRBD1 (6 bases). Between the trimmed V and J ends, which lost 6 bases and 5 bases, there was a span of 17 bases. Germline V gene data show CDR1 as SGHTA and CDR2 as FQGNSA. This CDR3 spans 15 amino acids. CDR3 in amino acids: CASSPSGRGDQPQHF. The CDR3 DNA reads TGTGCCAGCAGTCCGAGCGGCAGGGGTGATCAGCCCCAGCATTTT.

This clonotype was observed a few times. This chain joins TRBV5-6 and TRBJ2-6; the match to TRBD1 covers 8 bases. Trimming at V came to 4 bases and at J to 1 base, leaving 4 bases not matched to a gene. Germline V gene sequence: CDR1 SGHDT, CDR2 YYEEEE. The CDR3 length is 16 residues. CDR3: CASSPGQASGANVLTF. The CDR3 DNA sequence: TGTGCCAGCAGCCCGGGACAGGCTTCTGGGGCCAACGTCCTGACTTTC. Full variable domain (outside the CDR3, taken from reference TRBV5-6 and TRBJ2-6): DAGVTQSPTHLIKTRGQQVTLRCSPKSGHDTVSWYQQALGQGPQFIFQYYEEEERQRGNFPDRFSGHQFPNYSSELNVNALLLGDSALYLCASSPGQASGANVLTFGAGSRLTVL.

This clonotype was counted a few times. The chain is built from TRBV4-2 and TRBJ1-2; maybe TRBD1 (5 bases). Looked up from germline, CDR1 is LGHNA and CDR2 is YNFKEQ. Trimming removed 8 bases at V and 12 bases at J, with 16 bases between. The CDR3 is 11 residues long. CDR3 coding DNA: TGTGCCAGCGGAAAGGACCGGGACGACACCTTC. Protein: CASGKDRDDTF.

There are many counts of this clonotype. The J gene is TRBJ2-5, the V gene TRBV7-8; maybe TRBD1 (6 bases). Trimming left V 8 bases short and J 0 bases short, with 16 bases between. Germline V gives CDR1 SGHVS, CDR2 FQNEAQ. This CDR3 is built from 15 residues. As DNA, the CDR3 is TGTGCCAGCGGCTCCGGGTCAGGGGACCAAGAGACCCAGTACTTC. It yields the protein CASGSGSGDQETQYF.

At least ten counts were recorded for this clonotype. The genes are TRBV7-2 and TRBJ2-2, with D hard to call. Trimming removed 11 bases from V and 3 bases from J, with 13 bases in between. The germline CDR1 and CDR2 sequences are SGHTA and FQGNSA. This CDR3 has 13 residues. The CDR3 region has the DNA TGTGCCGTGCTTGAGGAGTACACCGGGGAGCTGTTTTTT. Amino acid sequence: CAVLEEYTGELFF. Full variable domain (outside the CDR3, taken from reference TRBV7-2 and TRBJ2-2): GAGVSQSPSNKVTEKGKDVELRCDPISGHTALYWYRQSLGQGLEFLIYFQGNSAPDKSGLPSDRFSAERTGGSVSTLTIQRTQQEDSAVYLCAVLEEYTGELFFGEGSRLTVL.

This clonotype has ten or more counts. The chain recombines TRBV6-2 or TRBV6-3 with TRBJ2-1; 7 bases match TRBD1. V shed 2 bases and J 6 bases; nucleotides not matched to a gene: 7. The CDR3 is 15 residues long. Germline lookup yields CDR1 MNHEY and CDR2 SVGEGT. The chain's CDR3 is CASSYGVTGLNEQFF. CDR3 sequence (DNA): TGTGCCAGCAGTTACGGGGTGACAGGGCTCAATGAGCAGTTCTTC.

This clonotype turned up a few times. The chain has TRBV5-4 and TRBJ2-5; D is undetermined. Germline V gives CDR1 SGHNT, CDR2 YYREEE (reference sequence). V dropped 0 bases and J dropped 2 bases, with 8 bases sitting between them. CDR3 size: 14 residues. The CDR3 reads CASSLEQSQETQYF. CDR3 DNA: TGTGCCAGCAGCTTGGAGCAGTCGCAAGAGACCCAGTACTTC. Based on the CDR3 plus reference TRBV5-4 and TRBJ2-5, the full variable domain is ETGVTQSPTHLIKTRGQQVTLRCSSQSGHNTVSWYQQALGQGPQFIFQYYREEENGRGNFPPRFSGLQFPNYSSELNVNALELDDSALYLCASSLEQSQETQYFGPGTRLLVL.

This chain links TRBV5-4 with TRBJ2-3; D might be TRBD2 (6 bases). The CDR3 is made up of 15 amino acids. Germline V gene sequence: CDR1 SGHNT, CDR2 YYREEE (reference sequence). Between the trimmed V and J ends, which lost 4 bases and 2 bases, there was a span of 14 bases. CDR3 residues: CASSPGLPTTDTQYF. The CDR3 DNA sequence: TGTGCCAGCAGCCCTGGACTACCGACCACAGATACGCAGTATTTT.

The J gene is TRBJ2-2, the V gene TRBV11-3; TRBD2 aligns across 13 bases. The CDR3 sequence is 18 residues long. Germline V CDR1 and CDR2: SGHNT, YENEEA. V shed 2 bases, J shed 5 bases, and the junction held 8 bases outside the gene matches. The CDR3 region is CASSLTSGRAGYTGELFF. CDR3 DNA sequence: TGTGCCAGCAGCTTAACTAGCGGGAGGGCCGGTTATACCGGGGAGCTGTTTTTT.

This clonotype was recorded a few times. The V and J genes are TRBV12-3 or TRBV12-4 and TRBJ1-6, with 7 nucleotides matching TRBD1. The junction had 11 bases not matched to a gene; V was cut back by 8 bases and J by 10 bases. This CDR3 region has 14 residues. CDR3 DNA: TGTGCCAGCGTAAGGGACAGAGAACGATCACCCCTCCACTTT. Translation gives CASVRDRERSPLHF.

This clonotype was counted at least ten times. The CDR3 sequence: CASSLVGTGSRLGKKLFF. The CDR3 DNA reads TGTGCCAGCAGCTTAGTGGGGACAGGGTCGCGGCTGGGGAAAAAACTGTTTTTT. V gene TRBV7-2 combines with J gene TRBJ1-4, with TRBD1 matching 9 bases. The CDR3 is 18 amino acids. Germline-derived CDR1 and CDR2 are SGHTA and FQGNSA. V lost 1 base to trimming and J lost 9 bases; unmatched junction nucleotides: 15.

This rearrangement joins TRBV5-4 to TRBJ1-2; TRBD1 matches at 7 bases. The CDR3 contains 15 residues. V trimming: 4 bases; J trimming: 3 bases; junction bases outside the gene matches: 9. Looked up from germline, CDR1 is SGHNT and CDR2 is YYREEE (reference sequence). The CDR3 here is CASSDAGGWDYGYTF. The CDR3 DNA is TGTGCCAGCAGCGATGCAGGGGGTTGGGACTATGGCTACACCTTC.

This sequence joins TRBV6-2 or TRBV6-3 and TRBJ1-1; TRBD1 matches at 7 bases. V was pared by 0 bases and J by 7 bases, with 5 bases of the junction left unmatched. Germline CDR1 is MNHEY and CDR2 is SVGEGT. This CDR3 is 14 amino acids long. The CDR3 here is CASSYSKGAIEAFF. CDR3 nucleotides: TGTGCCAGCAGTTACTCGAAGGGGGCTATTGAAGCTTTCTTT.

This clonotype was counted between two and nine times. This sequence joins TRBV5-1 and TRBJ2-1; no reliable D call. Germline CDR1 and CDR2: SGHRS and YFSETQ. The V gene lost 1 base and the J gene lost 0 bases, with 14 bases spanning the gap. The CDR3 has 17 amino acids. CDR3 region: CASSLLGGLSSYNEQFF. As DNA, the CDR3 is TGCGCCAGCAGCTTGTTAGGCGGCCTCAGCTCCTACAATGAGCAGTTCTTC.

This clonotype was counted at least ten times. The rearrangement links TRBV25-1 to TRBJ1-4, with D maybe TRBD1 (5 bases). The CDR3 runs 14 residues. V lost 7 bases, J lost 3 bases, and 12 bases lay in between. From germline, CDR1 is MGHDK and CDR2 SYGVNS. As DNA, the CDR3 is TGTGCCAGCACCTCCAGGGAAGCTAATGAAAAACTGTTTTTT. Residues: CASTSREANEKLFF.

This clonotype was counted many times. The CDR3 loop reads CASSLTSGGQETQYF. The CDR3 DNA sequence: TGTGCCAGCAGCTTAACGAGCGGGGGACAAGAGACCCAGTACTTC. The chain joins TRBV7-2 to TRBJ2-5; 8 bases align to TRBD2. The V and J ends lost 2 bases and 2 bases, in that order; junction bases with no gene match: 4. Germline V gene sequence: CDR1 SGHTA, CDR2 FQGNSA. The CDR3 has 15 residues.